This T cell receptor (beta chain) is from a study of Ad26.COV2.S vaccination and SARS-CoV-2 variants. Study at large: Administration of Ad26.COV2.S was intramuscular, either once or twice 56 days apart. Overall study results and limits: CD8+ and CD4+ T cells specific for spike reportedly responded with substantial breadth after vaccination. Non-spike TCR breadth did not differ much between vaccine and placebo recipients.

The CDR3 is 14 residues long. The V end lost 7 bases, the J end lost 2 bases, and 12 bases lay between the germline ends. The germline gives CDR1 SGHRS, CDR2 YFSETQ. Treatment specified: about 20 received Ad26.COV2.S at low or high dose, single or two shots; several received placebo; per-sample allocation not given. Day 63 after the first vaccine or placebo injection was the time point for sampling. Regarding this clone: Its target is unknown.

Using immunoSEQ multiplex PCR, the repertoire was profiled, and TCRdb retains in-frame clones only, with some absent. In the table there are about 680,000 clones, 89% of which are singletons. V usage is TRBV5-1 and J usage is TRBJ2-2; TRBD2 might be the D (6 bases). The TCR comes from a person aged 18-65 years who received the Ad26.COV2.S COVID-19 vaccine or a placebo. Source: peripheral blood, taken in a trial of Ad26.COV2.S vaccine versus placebo. CDR3 in amino acids: CASRDSPNTGELFF. CDR3 sequence (DNA): TGCGCCAGCCGGGACTCGCCTAACACCGGGGAGCTGTTTTTT.